This TCR beta chain was sequenced during a study of cytomegalovirus exposure and HLA in healthy donors. At the level of the study: One earlier analysis, a look at approximately 180 million T cells, found approximately 120 million unique TCR beta sequences. Of approximately 400 genotyped donors, around 84% clustered with self-reported Caucasian donors. The study's findings and limits: A later analysis linked more than 15,000 TCR beta sequences to HLA alleles at 0.05 false discovery rate. Exclusion applied to some V segments, including TRBV6-2 and TRBV6-3, as they were indistinguishable.

The primer mix had 60 Vbeta and 13 Jbeta primers. The table came from immunoSEQ multiplex PCR; TCRdb's copy has only in-frame clones and leaves some out. The sample has about 180,000 clones, around 81% seen once; the top ten hold around 4.7%. Trimming took off 7 bases at V and 2 bases at J, with 12 bases between the two ends. The CDR3 is 15 residues long. From germline, CDR1 is MNHNS and CDR2 SASEGT. On this clone itself: Its antigen remains unidentified.

The sequence derives from a woman between 18 and 30 years old in good health and CMV-seropositive. The chain carries TRBV6-1 and TRBJ2-6, with no clear D. The specimen sequenced was PBMCs. The CDR3 region is CASIPTPTGANVLTF. DNA for the CDR3: TGTGCCAGCATCCCTACCCCAACTGGGGCCAACGTCCTGACTTTC.